Here is one T cell receptor (beta chain) with its context. This entry is derived from a study of CD8 T cells in ankylosing spondylitis. TCRdb reanalysed the 5' RACE reads using MiXCR and keeps one entry per CDR3 protein. The sample records 300,000 to 400,000 distinct CDR3 sequences, about 9.9% being singletons. Trimming shortened V by 4 bases and J by 8 bases, and 15 bases separated the two germline ends. The CDR3 runs to 14 residues. Germline-derived CDR1 and CDR2 are SGHTA and FQGNSA. This chain links TRBV7-2 with TRBJ2-1, with D tentatively TRBD1 or TRBD2 (5 bases each). The source of this sequence is a female donor with ankylosing spondylitis or in good health (not recorded which). Sequenced sample: blood, either unsorted or a sorted T cell fraction (not recorded which). CDR3 sequence: CASSSTARGHEQFF. The CDR3, as DNA: TGTGCCAGCAGCTCTACAGCTCGGGGCCATGAGCAGTTCTTC.